This entry concerns a single TCR beta chain. In the source study's methods: Scientists estimated how many nucleated cells there were by amplifying reference gene primers. TCRdb's copy holds only in-frame clones and misses some; the assay was immunoSEQ multiplex PCR. That table gives V, J and clone size, and the DNA gave D and trimming. The sample has roughly 330,000 clones; about 86% are singletons. These data originate in a study of blood T cell repertoires in COVID-19. The origin of this receptor is a woman between 50 and 59 years old with acute or convalescent COVID-19. Sequencing was done on a sample of peripheral blood.

CDR3 sequence (DNA): TGCGCCAGCTGCAAAGAGGTCAGTTCCTTCGAAGCTTTCTTT. Encoded protein: CASCKEVSSFEAFF. The rearrangement links TRBV5-1 to TRBJ1-1; D ambiguous. V lost 7 bases and J 8 bases, leaving 21 bases between the germline ends. There are 14 residues in the CDR3. CDR1 and CDR2 (germline): SGHRS, YFSETQ.